Listed below are T cell receptor beta chains from one sample, sequenced in a study of T cell changes during pregnancy in multiple sclerosis. Here immunoSEQ multiplex PCR was the method, and the copy in TCRdb shows in-frame clones only, minus some. The sample lists some 97,000 clones; 80% to 95% were seen once. Sample: peripheral blood, taken after pregnancy. The receptors shown here come from a female donor with multiple sclerosis, enrolled in a pregnancy study. The CDR3 runs from the conserved cysteine through the conserved F or W. The D gene is left open where the match is weak.

j_call: TRBJ1-5
d_call: TRBD1
v_call: TRBV6-1
cdr3_aa: CASKRGQGSLQPQHF

j_call: TRBJ2-1
d_call: .
v_call: TRBV18
cdr3_aa: CASSPDRSSYNEQFF

j_call: TRBJ2-7
d_call: .
v_call: TRBV27
cdr3_aa: CASSPSTGPVVDEQYF

j_call: TRBJ2-5
d_call: .
v_call: TRBV5-4
cdr3_aa: CASSLEGVQETQYF

j_call: TRBJ1-1
d_call: .
v_call: TRBV7-9
cdr3_aa: CASSRQPTEAFF

j_call: TRBJ2-5
d_call: TRBD2
v_call: TRBV7-2
cdr3_aa: CASSLASSGAETQYF

j_call: TRBJ1-4
d_call: .
v_call: TRBV5-4
cdr3_aa: CASSLETTNEKLFF

j_call: TRBJ1-4
d_call: .
v_call: TRBV7-9
cdr3_aa: CASSLGAGANEKLFF

j_call: TRBJ1-3
d_call: .
v_call: TRBV5-4
cdr3_aa: CASSGRTASGNTIYF

j_call: TRBJ2-7
d_call: TRBD1
v_call: TRBV7-9
cdr3_aa: CASSLTGVTYEQYF